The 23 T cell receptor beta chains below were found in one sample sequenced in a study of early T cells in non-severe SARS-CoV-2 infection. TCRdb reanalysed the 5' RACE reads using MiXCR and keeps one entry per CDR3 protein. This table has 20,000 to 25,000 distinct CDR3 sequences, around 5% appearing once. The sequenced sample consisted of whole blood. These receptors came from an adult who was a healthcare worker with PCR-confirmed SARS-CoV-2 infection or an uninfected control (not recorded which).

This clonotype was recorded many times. The CDR3 nucleotides are TGTGCCAGCAGCCGCTCAAGGAACACTGAAGCTTTCTTT. It is translated as CASSRSRNTEAFF. The V gene is TRBV7-3, the J gene TRBJ1-1; no clear D gene. The CDR3 loop spans 13 amino acids. V lost 5 bases and J lost 1, with 8 bases in between. The V gene's germline CDR1 is SGHTA and CDR2 FQGTGA.

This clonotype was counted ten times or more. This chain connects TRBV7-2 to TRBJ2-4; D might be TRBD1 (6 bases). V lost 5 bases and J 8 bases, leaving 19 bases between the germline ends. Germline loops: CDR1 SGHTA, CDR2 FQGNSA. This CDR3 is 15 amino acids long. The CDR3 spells CASSQNRASLHIQYF. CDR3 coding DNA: TGTGCCAGCAGCCAAAACAGGGCTTCTCTGCACATTCAGTACTTC.

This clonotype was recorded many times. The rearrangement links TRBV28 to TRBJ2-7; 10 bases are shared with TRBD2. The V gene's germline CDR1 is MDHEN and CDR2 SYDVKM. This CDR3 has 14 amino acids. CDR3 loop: CAGASGGGFYEQYF. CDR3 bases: TGTGCAGGGGCTAGCGGGGGAGGCTTCTACGAGCAGTACTTC.

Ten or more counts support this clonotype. In DNA, the CDR3 is TGCAGCGCCTCGGACAGGGGGTCCTACAATGAGCAGTTCTTC. Its protein is CSASDRGSYNEQFF. This sequence joins TRBV29-1 and TRBJ2-1; 10 bases fit TRBD1. Germline-derived CDR1 and CDR2 are SQVTM and ANQGSEA. CDR3 length: 14 residues. V shed 7 bases and J 1 base; nucleotides not matched to a gene: 4.

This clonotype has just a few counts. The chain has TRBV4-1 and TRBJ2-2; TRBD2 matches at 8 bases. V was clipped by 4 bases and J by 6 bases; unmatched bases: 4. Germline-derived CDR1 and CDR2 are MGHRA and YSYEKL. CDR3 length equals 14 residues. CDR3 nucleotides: TGCGCCAGCAGCCGAGGACTAGCCGCCGGGGAGCTGTTTTTT. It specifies CASSRGLAAGELFF.

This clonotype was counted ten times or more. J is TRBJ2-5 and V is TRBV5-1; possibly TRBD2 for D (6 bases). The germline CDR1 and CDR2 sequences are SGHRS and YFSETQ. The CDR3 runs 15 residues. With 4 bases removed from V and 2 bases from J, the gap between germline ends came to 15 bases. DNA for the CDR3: TGCGCCAGCAGCCGCCAGATGGGGGGTCAAGAGACCCAGTACTTC. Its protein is CASSRQMGGQETQYF.

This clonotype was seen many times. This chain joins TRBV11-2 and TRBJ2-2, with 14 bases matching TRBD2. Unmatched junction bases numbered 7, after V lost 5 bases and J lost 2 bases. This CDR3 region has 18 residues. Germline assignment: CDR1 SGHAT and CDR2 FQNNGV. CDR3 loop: CASSPAGLAGGNTGELFF. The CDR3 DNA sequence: TGTGCCAGCAGCCCGGCCGGACTAGCGGGAGGAAACACCGGGGAGCTGTTTTTT.

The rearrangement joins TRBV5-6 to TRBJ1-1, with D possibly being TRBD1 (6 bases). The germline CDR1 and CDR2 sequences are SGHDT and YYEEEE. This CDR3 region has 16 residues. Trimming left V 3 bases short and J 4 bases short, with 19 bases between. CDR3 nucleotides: TGTGCCAGCAGCTCGCCGGGACTCAAAGGGGGCACTGAAGCTTTCTTT. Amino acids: CASSSPGLKGGTEAFF.

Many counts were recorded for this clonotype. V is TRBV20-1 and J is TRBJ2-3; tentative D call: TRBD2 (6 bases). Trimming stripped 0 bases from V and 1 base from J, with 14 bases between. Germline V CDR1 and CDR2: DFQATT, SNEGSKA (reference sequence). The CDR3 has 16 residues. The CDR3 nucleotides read TGCAGTGCTAGAGATTTCACGCGGGATGGCACAGATACGCAGTATTTT. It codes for CSARDFTRDGTDTQYF.

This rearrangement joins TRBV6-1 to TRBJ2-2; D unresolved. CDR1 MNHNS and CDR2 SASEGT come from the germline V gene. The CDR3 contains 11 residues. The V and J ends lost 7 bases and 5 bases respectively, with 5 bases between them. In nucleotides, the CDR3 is TGTGCCAGCACGTTGACCGGGGAGCTGTTTTTT. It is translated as CASTLTGELFF.

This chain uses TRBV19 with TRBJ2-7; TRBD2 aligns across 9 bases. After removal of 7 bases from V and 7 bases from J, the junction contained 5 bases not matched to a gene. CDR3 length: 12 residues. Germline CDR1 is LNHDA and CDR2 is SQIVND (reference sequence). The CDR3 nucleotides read TGTGCCAGTAAAAAGCGGGAGGCAGAGCAGTACTTC. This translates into CASKKREAEQYF.

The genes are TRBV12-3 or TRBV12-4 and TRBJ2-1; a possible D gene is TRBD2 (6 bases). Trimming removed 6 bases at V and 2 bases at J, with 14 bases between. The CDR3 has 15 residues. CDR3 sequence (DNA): TGTGCCAGCAGCCAGCGGGTGCTGCCCTACAATGAGCAGTTCTTC. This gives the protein CASSQRVLPYNEQFF.

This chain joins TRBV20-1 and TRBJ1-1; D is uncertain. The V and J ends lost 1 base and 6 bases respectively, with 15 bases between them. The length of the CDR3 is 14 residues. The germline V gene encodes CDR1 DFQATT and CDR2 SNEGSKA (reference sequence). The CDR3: CSARAPVGIAEAFF. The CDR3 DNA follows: TGCAGTGCTAGAGCGCCAGTGGGCATCGCTGAAGCTTTCTTT.

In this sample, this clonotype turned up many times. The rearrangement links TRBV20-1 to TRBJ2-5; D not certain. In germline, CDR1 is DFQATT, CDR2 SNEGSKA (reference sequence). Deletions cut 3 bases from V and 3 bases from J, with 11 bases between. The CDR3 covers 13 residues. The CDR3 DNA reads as TGCAGTGCTAGGACCATAGTGGAAGAGACCCAGTACTTC. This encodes CSARTIVEETQYF.

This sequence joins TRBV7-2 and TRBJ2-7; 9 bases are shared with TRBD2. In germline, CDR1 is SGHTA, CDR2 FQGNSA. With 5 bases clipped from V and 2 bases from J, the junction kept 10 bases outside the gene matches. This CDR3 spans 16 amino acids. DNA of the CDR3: TGTGCCAGCAGCCTTTTTGGTAGCGGGGGTACCTACGAGCAGTACTTC. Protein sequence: CASSLFGSGGTYEQYF.

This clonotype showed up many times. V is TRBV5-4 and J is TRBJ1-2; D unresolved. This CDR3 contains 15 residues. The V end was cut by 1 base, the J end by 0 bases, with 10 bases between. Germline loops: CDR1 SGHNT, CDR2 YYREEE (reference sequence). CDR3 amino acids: CASSLRQATNYGYTF. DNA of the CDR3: TGTGCCAGCAGCTTGCGCCAGGCAACTAACTATGGCTACACCTTC. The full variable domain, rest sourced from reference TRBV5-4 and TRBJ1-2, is ETGVTQSPTHLIKTRGQQVTLRCSSQSGHNTVSWYQQALGQGPQFIFQYYREEENGRGNFPPRFSGLQFPNYSSELNVNALELDDSALYLCASSLRQATNYGYTFGSGTRLTVV.

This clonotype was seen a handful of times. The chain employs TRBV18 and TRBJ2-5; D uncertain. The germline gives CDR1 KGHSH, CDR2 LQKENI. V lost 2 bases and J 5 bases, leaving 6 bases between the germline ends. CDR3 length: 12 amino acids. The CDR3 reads CASSPADETQYF. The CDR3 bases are TGTGCCAGCTCACCAGCGGATGAGACCCAGTACTTC.

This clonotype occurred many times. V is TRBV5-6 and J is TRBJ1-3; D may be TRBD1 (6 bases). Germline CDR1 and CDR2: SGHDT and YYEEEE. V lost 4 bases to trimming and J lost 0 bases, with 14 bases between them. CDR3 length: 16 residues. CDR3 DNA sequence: TGTGCCAGCAGCGTTTACCGGACAGTCTCTGGAAACACCATATATTTT. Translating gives CASSVYRTVSGNTIYF.

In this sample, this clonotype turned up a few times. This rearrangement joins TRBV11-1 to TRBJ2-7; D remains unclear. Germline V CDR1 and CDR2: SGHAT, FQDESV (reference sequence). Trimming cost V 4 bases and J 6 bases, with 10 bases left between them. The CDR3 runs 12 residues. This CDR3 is CASSSPHSEQYF. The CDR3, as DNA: TGTGCCAGCAGCTCCCCCCACAGCGAGCAGTACTTC.

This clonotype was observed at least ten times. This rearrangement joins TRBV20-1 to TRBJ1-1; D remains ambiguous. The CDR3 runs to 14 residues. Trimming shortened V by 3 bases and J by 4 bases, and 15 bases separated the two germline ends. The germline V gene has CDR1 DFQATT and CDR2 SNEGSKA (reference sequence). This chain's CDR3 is CSARSRRGSTEAFF. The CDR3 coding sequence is TGCAGTGCTAGGTCGCGGCGAGGCAGCACTGAAGCTTTCTTT.

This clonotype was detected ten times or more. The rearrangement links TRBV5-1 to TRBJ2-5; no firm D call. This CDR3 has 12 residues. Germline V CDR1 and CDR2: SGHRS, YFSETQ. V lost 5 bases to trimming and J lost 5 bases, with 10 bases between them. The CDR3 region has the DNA TGCGCCAGCAGTCTCCTGCGGGAGACCCAGTACTTC. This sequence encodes CASSLLRETQYF.

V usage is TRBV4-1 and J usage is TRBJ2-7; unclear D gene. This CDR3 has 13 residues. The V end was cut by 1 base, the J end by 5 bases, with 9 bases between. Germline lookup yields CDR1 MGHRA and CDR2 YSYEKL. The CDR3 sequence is CASSQVGSDEQYF. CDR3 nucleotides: TGCGCCAGCAGCCAAGTCGGGTCTGACGAGCAGTACTTC.

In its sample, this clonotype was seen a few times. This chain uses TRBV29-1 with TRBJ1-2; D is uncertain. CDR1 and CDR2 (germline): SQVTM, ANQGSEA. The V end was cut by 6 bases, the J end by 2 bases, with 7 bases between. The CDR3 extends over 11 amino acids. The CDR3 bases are TGCAGCGTCCTTCAGAACTATGGCTACACCTTC. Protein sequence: CSVLQNYGYTF. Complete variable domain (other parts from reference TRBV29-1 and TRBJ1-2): SAVISQKPSRDICQRGTSLTIQCQVDSQVTMMFWYRQQPGQSLTLIATANQGSEATYESGFVIDKFPISRPNLTFSTLTVSNMSPEDSSIYLCSVLQNYGYTFGSGTRLTVV.